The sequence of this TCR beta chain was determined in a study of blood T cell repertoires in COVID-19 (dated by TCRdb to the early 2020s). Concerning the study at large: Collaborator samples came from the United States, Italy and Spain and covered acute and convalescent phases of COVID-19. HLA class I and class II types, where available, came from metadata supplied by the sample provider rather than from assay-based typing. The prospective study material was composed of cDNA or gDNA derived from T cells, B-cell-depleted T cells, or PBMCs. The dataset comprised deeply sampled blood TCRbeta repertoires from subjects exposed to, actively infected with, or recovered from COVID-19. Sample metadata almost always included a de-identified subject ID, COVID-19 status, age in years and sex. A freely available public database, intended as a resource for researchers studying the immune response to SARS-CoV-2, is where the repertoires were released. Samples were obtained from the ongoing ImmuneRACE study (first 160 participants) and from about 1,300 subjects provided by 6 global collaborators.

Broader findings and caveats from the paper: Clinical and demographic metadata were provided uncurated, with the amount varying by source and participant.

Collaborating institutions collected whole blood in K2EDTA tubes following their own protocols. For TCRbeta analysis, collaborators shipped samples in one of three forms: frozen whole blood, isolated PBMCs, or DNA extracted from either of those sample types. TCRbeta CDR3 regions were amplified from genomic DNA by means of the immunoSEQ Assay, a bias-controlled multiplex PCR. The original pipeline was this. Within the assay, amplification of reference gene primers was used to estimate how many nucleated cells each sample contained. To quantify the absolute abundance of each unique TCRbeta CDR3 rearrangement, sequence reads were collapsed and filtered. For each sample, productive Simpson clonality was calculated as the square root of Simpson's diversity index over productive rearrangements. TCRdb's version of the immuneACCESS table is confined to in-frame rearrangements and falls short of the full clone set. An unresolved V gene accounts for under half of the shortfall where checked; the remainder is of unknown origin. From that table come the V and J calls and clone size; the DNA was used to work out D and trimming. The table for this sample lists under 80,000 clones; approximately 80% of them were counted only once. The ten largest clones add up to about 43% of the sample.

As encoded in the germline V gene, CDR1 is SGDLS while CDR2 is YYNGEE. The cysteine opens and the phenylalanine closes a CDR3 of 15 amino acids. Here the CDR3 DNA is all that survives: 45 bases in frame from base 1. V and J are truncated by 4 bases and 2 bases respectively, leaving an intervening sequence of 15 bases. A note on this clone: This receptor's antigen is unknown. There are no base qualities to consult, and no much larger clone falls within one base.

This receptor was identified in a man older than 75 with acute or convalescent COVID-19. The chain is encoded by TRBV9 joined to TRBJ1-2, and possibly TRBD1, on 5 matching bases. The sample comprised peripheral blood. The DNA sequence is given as TGTGCCAGCAGCCCGCCTGGGGCTCGCAACTATGGCTACACCTTC. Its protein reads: CASSPPGARNYGYTF.